A selection of T cell receptor beta chains follows, all from one sample in a study of blood T cell repertoires in COVID-19. This table comes from immunoSEQ multiplex PCR, and its TCRdb copy is limited to in-frame clones, with some not included. The table lists approximately 300,000 clones, approximately 85% of them singletons. Sequencing was carried out using peripheral blood. Receptor source: a human donor with COVID-19, enrolled during active disease. The donor label of this sample is uncertain. Each CDR3 is given with its conserved first and last residue. The D gene is left open where the match is weak. Clone size is not always given. Where it is, it says once, few, many or a class for expanded clones.

V gene: TRBV2
J gene: TRBJ2-1
D gene: TRBD2
clone size: NA
CDR3 DNA: TGTGCCAGCAGCGTGAGGGAAGCGGGAGTCGACAATGAGCAGTTCTTC
CDR3 protein: CASSVREAGVDNEQFF

V gene: TRBV7-8
J gene: TRBJ1-1
D gene: NA
clone size: NA
CDR3 DNA: TGTGCCAGCAGCTTGAGTTTTGAAGCTTTCTTT
CDR3 protein: CASSLSFEAFF

V gene: TRBV28
J gene: TRBJ1-2
D gene: NA
clone size: NA
CDR3 DNA: TGTGCCAGCAGAAGACAGTGGTTGGGGGCGGATGGCTACACCTTC
CDR3 protein: CASRRQWLGADGYTF

V gene: TRBV28
J gene: TRBJ1-2
D gene: TRBD1
clone size: NA
CDR3 DNA: TGTGCCAGCTCAATAGGACAGGGGTTCGGCTATGGCTACACCTTC
CDR3 protein: CASSIGQGFGYGYTF

V gene: TRBV18
J gene: TRBJ2-1
D gene: TRBD2
clone size: NA
CDR3 DNA: TGTGCCAGCTCACCACAGCTAGCGGAAGGCAATGAGCAGTTCTTC
CDR3 protein: CASSPQLAEGNEQFF

V gene: TRBV7-2
J gene: TRBJ1-2
D gene: NA
clone size: NA
CDR3 DNA: TGTGCCAGCAGCTTCGACAGTAACTATGGCTACACCTTC
CDR3 protein: CASSFDSNYGYTF

V gene: TRBV28
J gene: TRBJ1-4
D gene: NA
clone size: NA
CDR3 DNA: TGTGCCAGCAGTTTAGCCGGGATTAATGAAAAACTGTTTTTT
CDR3 protein: CASSLAGINEKLFF

V gene: TRBV6-5
J gene: TRBJ1-1
D gene: NA
clone size: few
CDR3 DNA: TGTGCCAGCATAGTTGGGGGAGGGACTGAAGCTTTCTTT
CDR3 protein: CASIVGGGTEAFF

V gene: TRBV12-5
J gene: TRBJ2-1
D gene: TRBD2
clone size: NA
CDR3 DNA: TGTGCTAGTGGTTCACTCCATTCTAGCGGATTATACAATGAGCAGTTCTTC
CDR3 protein: CASGSLHSSGLYNEQFF

V gene: TRBV6-6
J gene: TRBJ2-3
D gene: TRBD1
clone size: NA
CDR3 DNA: TGTGCCAGCAGCCGTGACAGGGCTGATACGCAGTATTTT
CDR3 protein: CASSRDRADTQYF

V gene: TRBV11-2
J gene: TRBJ2-5
D gene: NA
clone size: NA
CDR3 DNA: TGTGCCAGCAGCTTAGACCCTAACCAAGAGACCCAGTACTTC
CDR3 protein: CASSLDPNQETQYF

V gene: TRBV7-8
J gene: TRBJ2-1
D gene: TRBD2
clone size: NA
CDR3 DNA: TGTGCCAGCAGCCATCAACTAGCGGGAGCCTACAATGAGCAGTTCTTC
CDR3 protein: CASSHQLAGAYNEQFF

V gene: TRBV3-1/TRBV3-2
J gene: TRBJ1-1
D gene: NA
clone size: NA
CDR3 DNA: TGTGCCAGCAGCCCAGGGTCGGCCACTGAAGCTTTCTTT
CDR3 protein: CASSPGSATEAFF

V gene: TRBV7-9
J gene: TRBJ2-2
D gene: TRBD2
clone size: NA
CDR3 DNA: TGTGCCAGCAGCTCTAGCGGGAGGGTCGGGGAGCTGTTTTTT
CDR3 protein: CASSSSGRVGELFF

V gene: TRBV28
J gene: TRBJ1-3
D gene: NA
clone size: once
CDR3 DNA: TGTGCCAGCAGCGACATTCCCGGAAACACCATATATTTT
CDR3 protein: CASSDIPGNTIYF

V gene: TRBV19
J gene: TRBJ2-3
D gene: NA
clone size: once
CDR3 DNA: TGTGCCAGTAGTATACTGGGGCGTACGGGAGATACGCAGTATTTT
CDR3 protein: CASSILGRTGDTQYF

V gene: TRBV27
J gene: TRBJ2-7
D gene: TRBD1
clone size: once
CDR3 DNA: TGTGCCAGCAGACCCCCCCCGGGACAGGGTTTCTACGAGCAGTACTTC
CDR3 protein: CASRPPPGQGFYEQYF

V gene: TRBV6-2/TRBV6-3
J gene: TRBJ2-7
D gene: NA
clone size: once
CDR3 DNA: TGTGCCAGCAGTTACTCAATTATCTCCTACGAGCAGTACTTC
CDR3 protein: CASSYSIISYEQYF

V gene: TRBV28
J gene: TRBJ1-4
D gene: NA
clone size: few
CDR3 DNA: TGTGCCAGCAGCACCACAGGGACACGACTGATCGGTGAAAAACTGTTTTTT
CDR3 protein: CASSTTGTRLIGEKLFF

V gene: TRBV11-2
J gene: TRBJ1-5
D gene: TRBD1
clone size: NA
CDR3 DNA: TGTGCCAGCAGCTTGGGACAGGGACTTCAGCCCCAGCATTTT
CDR3 protein: CASSLGQGLQPQHF

V gene: TRBV7-2
J gene: TRBJ2-4
D gene: NA
clone size: NA
CDR3 DNA: TGTGCCAGCAGCCGACAGTATCCGGACATTCAGTACTTC
CDR3 protein: CASSRQYPDIQYF

V gene: TRBV9
J gene: TRBJ1-3
D gene: TRBD1
clone size: NA
CDR3 DNA: TGTGCCAGCAGCGTACAGCCAGGGGGTAGCTCTGGAAACACCATATATTTT
CDR3 protein: CASSVQPGGSSGNTIYF

V gene: TRBV7-2
J gene: TRBJ2-1
D gene: TRBD2
clone size: once
CDR3 DNA: TGTGCCAGCAGCCACGCGGGAGTTAACGGTGAGCAGTTCTTC
CDR3 protein: CASSHAGVNGEQFF

V gene: TRBV19
J gene: TRBJ2-2
D gene: TRBD1
clone size: NA
CDR3 DNA: TGTGCCAGCAGTCAGGGGGCCTTGGGCACCGGGGAGCTGTTTTTT
CDR3 protein: CASSQGALGTGELFF

V gene: TRBV6-5
J gene: TRBJ2-7
D gene: NA
clone size: NA
CDR3 DNA: TGTGCCAGCAGTAGGGGGAGCTTTAGGGCCTACGAGCAGTACTTC
CDR3 protein: CASSRGSFRAYEQYF

V gene: TRBV27
J gene: TRBJ2-7
D gene: TRBD2
clone size: NA
CDR3 DNA: TGTGCCAGCAGTCCCCTCCTTAGCGGGGGTAAGCAGTACTTC
CDR3 protein: CASSPLLSGGKQYF

V gene: TRBV28
J gene: TRBJ1-2
D gene: TRBD1
clone size: NA
CDR3 DNA: TGTGCCAGCAGTTTGGACAGGGGCGGCTTTGGCTACACCTTC
CDR3 protein: CASSLDRGGFGYTF

V gene: TRBV28
J gene: TRBJ2-2
D gene: TRBD1
clone size: NA
CDR3 DNA: TGTGCCAGCAGTTGGACAGGGAACGCCGGGGAGCTGTTTTTT
CDR3 protein: CASSWTGNAGELFF

V gene: TRBV7-6
J gene: TRBJ1-6
D gene: TRBD1
clone size: few
CDR3 DNA: TGTGCCAGCAGCTTACAGGGGGACTCACCCCTCCACTTT
CDR3 protein: CASSLQGDSPLHF

V gene: TRBV6-6
J gene: TRBJ2-1
D gene: NA
clone size: NA
CDR3 DNA: TGTGCCAGCGGGCCAGGTATAGGCAATGAGCAGTTCTTC
CDR3 protein: CASGPGIGNEQFF

V gene: TRBV11-3
J gene: TRBJ2-5
D gene: NA
clone size: NA
CDR3 DNA: TGTGCCAGCAGCTCGTCAGGCGGGATATGGGAGACCCAGTACTTC
CDR3 protein: CASSSSGGIWETQYF